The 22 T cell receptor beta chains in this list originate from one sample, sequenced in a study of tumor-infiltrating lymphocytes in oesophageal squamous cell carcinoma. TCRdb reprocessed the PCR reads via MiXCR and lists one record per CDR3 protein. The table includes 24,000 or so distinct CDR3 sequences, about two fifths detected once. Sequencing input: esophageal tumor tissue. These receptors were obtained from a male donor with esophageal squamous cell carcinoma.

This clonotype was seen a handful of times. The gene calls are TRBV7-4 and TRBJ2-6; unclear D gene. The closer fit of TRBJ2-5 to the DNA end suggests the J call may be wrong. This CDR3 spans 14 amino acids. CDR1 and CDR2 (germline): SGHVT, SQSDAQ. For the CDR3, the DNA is TGTGCCAGCAGCAAGAGCCACGCTCCGGAGACCCAGTACTTC. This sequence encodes CASSKSHAPETQYF.

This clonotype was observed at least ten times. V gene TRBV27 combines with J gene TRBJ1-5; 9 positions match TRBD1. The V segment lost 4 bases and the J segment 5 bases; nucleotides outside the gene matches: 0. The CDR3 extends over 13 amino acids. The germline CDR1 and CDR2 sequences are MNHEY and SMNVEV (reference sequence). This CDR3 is CASSWTGDQPQHF. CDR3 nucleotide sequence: TGTGCCAGCAGTTGGACAGGGGATCAGCCCCAGCATTTT.

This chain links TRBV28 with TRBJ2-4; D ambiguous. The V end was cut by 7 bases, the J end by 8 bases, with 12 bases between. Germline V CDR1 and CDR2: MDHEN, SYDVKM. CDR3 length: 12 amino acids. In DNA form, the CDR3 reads TGTGCCAGCAATGGGGTTACGGACATTCAGTACTTC. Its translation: CASNGVTDIQYF. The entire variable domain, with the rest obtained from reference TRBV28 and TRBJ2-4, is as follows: DVKVTQSSRYLVKRTGEKVFLECVQDMDHENMFWYRQDPGLGLRLIYFSYDVKMKEKGDIPEGYSVSREKKERFSLILESASTNQTSMYLCASNGVTDIQYFGAGTRLSVL.

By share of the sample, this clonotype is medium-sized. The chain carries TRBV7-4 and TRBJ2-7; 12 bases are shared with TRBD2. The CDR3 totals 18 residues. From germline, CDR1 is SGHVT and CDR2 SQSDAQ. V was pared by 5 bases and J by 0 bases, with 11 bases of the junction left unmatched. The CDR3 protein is CASSHRLAGASPSYEQYF. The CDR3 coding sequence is TGTGCCAGCAGCCACCGACTAGCGGGGGCCTCACCCTCCTACGAGCAGTACTTC.

The CDR3 coding sequence is TGTGCCAGCAGCCCTCAGCTGATCTGGGGGGAGCTGGCAGATACGCAGTATTTT. It codes for CASSPQLIWGELADTQYF. The chain carries TRBV7-2 and TRBJ2-3, with D possibly TRBD2 on 6 matching bases. The V end lost 5 bases, the J end lost 4 bases, and 25 bases lay between the germline ends. Germline CDR1 is SGHTA and CDR2 is FQGNSA. This CDR3 region has 18 residues.

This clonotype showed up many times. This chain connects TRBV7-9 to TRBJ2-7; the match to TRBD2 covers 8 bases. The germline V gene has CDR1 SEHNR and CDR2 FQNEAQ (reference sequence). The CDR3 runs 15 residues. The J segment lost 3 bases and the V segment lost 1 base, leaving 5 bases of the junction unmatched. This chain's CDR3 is CASSLGTSRFYEQYF. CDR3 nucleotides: TGTGCCAGCAGCTTAGGGACTAGCCGATTCTACGAGCAGTACTTC. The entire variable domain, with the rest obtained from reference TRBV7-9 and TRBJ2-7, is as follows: DTGVSQNPRHKITKRGQNVTFRCDPISEHNRLYWYRQTLGQGPEFLTYFQNEAQLEKSRLLSDRFSAERPKGSFSTLEIQRTEQGDSAMYLCASSLGTSRFYEQYFGPGTRLTVT.

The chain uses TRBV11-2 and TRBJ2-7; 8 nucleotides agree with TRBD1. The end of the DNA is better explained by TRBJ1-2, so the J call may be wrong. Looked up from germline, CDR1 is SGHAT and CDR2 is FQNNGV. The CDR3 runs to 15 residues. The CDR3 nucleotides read TGTGCCAGCAGCTCTAGGACAGGGCTAAATATTGGCTACACCTTC. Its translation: CASSSRTGLNIGYTF.

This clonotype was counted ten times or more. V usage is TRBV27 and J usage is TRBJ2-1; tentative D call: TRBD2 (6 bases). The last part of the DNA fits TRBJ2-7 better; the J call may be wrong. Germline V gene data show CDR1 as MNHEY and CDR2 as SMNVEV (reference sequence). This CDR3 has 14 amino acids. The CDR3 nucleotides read TGTGCCAGCAGTCCCGGGGACTCCATACTCGAGCAGTACTTC. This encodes CASSPGDSILEQYF.

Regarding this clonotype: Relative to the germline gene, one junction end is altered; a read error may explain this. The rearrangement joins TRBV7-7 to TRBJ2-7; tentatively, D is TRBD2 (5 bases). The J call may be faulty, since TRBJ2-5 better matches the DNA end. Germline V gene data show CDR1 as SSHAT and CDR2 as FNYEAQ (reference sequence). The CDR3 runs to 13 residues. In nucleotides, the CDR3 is TGTGCTAGCAGCTTAACCCGAGGGGAGACCCAGTACTTC. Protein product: CASSLTRGETQYF.

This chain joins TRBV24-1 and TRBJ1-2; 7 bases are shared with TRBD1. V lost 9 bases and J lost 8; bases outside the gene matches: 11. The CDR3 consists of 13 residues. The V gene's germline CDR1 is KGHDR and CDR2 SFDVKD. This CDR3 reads CATQARGERGYTF. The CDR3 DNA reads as TGTGCCACCCAGGCCAGGGGGGAACGGGGCTACACCTTC.

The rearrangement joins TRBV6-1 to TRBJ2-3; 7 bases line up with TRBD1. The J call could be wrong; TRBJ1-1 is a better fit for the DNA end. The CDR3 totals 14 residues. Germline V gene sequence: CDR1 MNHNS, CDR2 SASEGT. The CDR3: CASSRLQGLGGAFF. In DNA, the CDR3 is TGTGCCAGCAGCCGCCTACAGGGGCTTGGGGGAGCTTTCTTT.

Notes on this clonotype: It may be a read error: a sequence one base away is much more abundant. CDR3 sequence: CASSSPGRGRVAYNEQYF. The CDR3 DNA follows: TGTGCCAGCAGTTCGCCGGGACGGGGCAGGGTTGCCTACAATGAGCAGTACTTC. This chain connects TRBV28 to TRBJ2-5, with D perhaps given as TRBD1 or TRBD2 (5 bases each). The ends were cut back, 4 bases at V and 11 bases at J, with 32 bases in the middle. Germline V gives CDR1 MDHEN, CDR2 SYDVKM. The CDR3 consists of 18 residues.

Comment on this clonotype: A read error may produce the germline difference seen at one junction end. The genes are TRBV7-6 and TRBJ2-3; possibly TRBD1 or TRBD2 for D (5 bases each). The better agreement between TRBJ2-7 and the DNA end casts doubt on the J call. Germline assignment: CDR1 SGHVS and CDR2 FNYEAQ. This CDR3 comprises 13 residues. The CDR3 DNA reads TGTGCTAGCAGCCTTGGGCGAGGGGATGAGCAGTACTTC. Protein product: CASSLGRGDEQYF.

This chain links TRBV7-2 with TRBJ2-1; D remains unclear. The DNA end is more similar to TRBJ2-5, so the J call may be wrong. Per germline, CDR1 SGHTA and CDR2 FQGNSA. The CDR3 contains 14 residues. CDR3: CASSRPGGQETQYF. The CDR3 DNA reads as TGTGCCAGCAGCCGCCCCGGCGGCCAAGAGACCCAGTACTTC.

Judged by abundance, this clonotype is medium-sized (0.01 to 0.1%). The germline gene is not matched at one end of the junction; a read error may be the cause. CDR3 sequence reads: CASSYPRQLNVF. The CDR3 region has the DNA TGTGCCAGCAGTTATCCCAGACAGTTGAATGTTTTC. The chain couples TRBV6-1 to TRBJ2-5; D is possibly TRBD1 (5 bases). Germline CDR1 is MNHNS and CDR2 is SASEGT. The CDR3 sequence is 12 residues long.

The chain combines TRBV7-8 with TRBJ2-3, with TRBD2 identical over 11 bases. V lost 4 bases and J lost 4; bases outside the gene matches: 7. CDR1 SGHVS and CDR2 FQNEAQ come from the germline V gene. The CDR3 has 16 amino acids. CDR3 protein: CASSYTSGRSADTQYF. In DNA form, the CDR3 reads TGTGCCAGCAGCTACACTAGCGGGAGATCCGCAGATACGCAGTATTTT.

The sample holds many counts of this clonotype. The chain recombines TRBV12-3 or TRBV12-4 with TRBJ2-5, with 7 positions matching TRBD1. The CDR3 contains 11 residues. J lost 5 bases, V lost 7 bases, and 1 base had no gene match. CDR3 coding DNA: TGTGCCAGCAAGACAGGGGAGACCCAGTACTTC. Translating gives CASKTGETQYF.

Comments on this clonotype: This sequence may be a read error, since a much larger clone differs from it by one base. As DNA, the CDR3 is TGTGCCAGCAGCTATGGAAGCACCATATATTTT. Translating gives CASSYGSTIYF. V gene TRBV7-9 combines with J gene TRBJ1-3; D is unresolved. There are 11 residues in the CDR3. Germline assignment: CDR1 SEHNR and CDR2 FQNEAQ (reference sequence).

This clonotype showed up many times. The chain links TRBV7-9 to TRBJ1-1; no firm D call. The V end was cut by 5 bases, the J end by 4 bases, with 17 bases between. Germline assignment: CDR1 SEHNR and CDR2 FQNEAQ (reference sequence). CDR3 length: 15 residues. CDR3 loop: CASSTIGDGGTEAFF. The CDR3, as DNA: TGTGCCAGCAGCACCATCGGGGATGGAGGCACTGAAGCTTTCTTT.

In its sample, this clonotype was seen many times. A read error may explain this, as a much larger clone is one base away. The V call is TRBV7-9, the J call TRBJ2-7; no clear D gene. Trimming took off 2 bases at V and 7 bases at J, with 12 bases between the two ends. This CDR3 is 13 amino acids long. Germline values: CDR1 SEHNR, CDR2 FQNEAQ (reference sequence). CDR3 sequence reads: CASSLTADNEQYF. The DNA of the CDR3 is TGTGCCAGCAGCTTAACGGCAGACAATGAGCAGTACTTC.

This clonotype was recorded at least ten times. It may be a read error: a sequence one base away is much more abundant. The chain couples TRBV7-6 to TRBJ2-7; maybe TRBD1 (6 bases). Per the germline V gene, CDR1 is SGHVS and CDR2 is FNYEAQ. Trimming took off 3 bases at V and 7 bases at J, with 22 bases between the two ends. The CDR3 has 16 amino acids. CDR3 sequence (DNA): TGTGCCAGCAGCTTCGCCCACAGGGAGCTCGAGGATGAGCAGTACTTC. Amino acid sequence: CASSFAHRELEDEQYF.

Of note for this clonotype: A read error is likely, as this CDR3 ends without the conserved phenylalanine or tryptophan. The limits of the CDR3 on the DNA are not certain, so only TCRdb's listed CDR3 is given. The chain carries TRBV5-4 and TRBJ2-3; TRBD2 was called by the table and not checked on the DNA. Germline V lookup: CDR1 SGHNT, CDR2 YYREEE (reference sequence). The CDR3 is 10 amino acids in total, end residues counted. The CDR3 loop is CASSLPRLAG.